This T cell receptor (beta chain) was captured by sequencing in a study of CDR3 diversity in severe acne. This CDR3 is 12 amino acids long. J gave up 9 bases and V 5 bases, and 7 bases lay outside the gene matches. Per germline, CDR1 LNHDA and CDR2 SQIVND (reference sequence). TCRdb re-derived calls from the PCR reads in MiXCR, one entry per CDR3 protein. Among tens of thousands of distinct CDR3 sequences listed, under 65% were seen once. Input material: blood. This chain uses TRBV19 with TRBJ2-7; 7 nucleotides match TRBD2. The clonotype originates from a male donor in good health, without acne. The CDR3 is CASSAGLPWQYF. The CDR3 DNA is TGTGCCAGTAGTGCGGGACTACCGTGGCAGTACTTC.